These T cell receptor beta chains were read from a single sample in a study of CD8 T cells in ankylosing spondylitis. TCRdb reprocessed the 5' RACE reads via MiXCR and lists one record per CDR3 protein. Among 150,000 to 200,000 distinct CDR3 sequences listed, 11% were seen once. Sequencing used blood, either unsorted or a sorted T cell fraction (not recorded which). Receptor source: a male donor with ankylosing spondylitis or in good health (not recorded which). Both conserved end residues are part of each CDR3. A D gene is named only where the DNA matches it firmly. Clone size is shown for a subset of rows, as once, few, many or a class of expanded clone.

TRBV5-4	13	NA	TRBJ2-7	few	CASSVDGRYEQYF	TGTGCCAGCAGCGTCGACGGACGCTACGAGCAGTACTTC
TRBV6-1	14	TRBD1	TRBJ1-1	many	CASSQRQGYTEAFF	TGTGCCAGCAGTCAGAGACAGGGATACACTGAAGCTTTCTTT
TRBV20-1	15	TRBD2	TRBJ2-3	many	CSARNSGGRTDTQYF	TGCAGTGCTAGAAACAGCGGGGGCCGCACAGATACGCAGTATTTT
TRBV7-5	18	NA	TRBJ1-2	NA	CISVSEARGQGSPYGYTF	NA
TRBV27	15	TRBD1	TRBJ2-7	many	CASSKPGQAPYEQYF	TGTGCCAGCAGTAAGCCGGGACAGGCCCCTTACGAGCAGTACTTC
TRBV27	15	NA	TRBJ2-5	NA	CASSLSAGYQETQYF	TGTGCCAGCAGTTTATCTGCAGGGTACCAAGAGACCCAGTACTTC
TRBV5-5	14	NA	TRBJ2-5	NA	CASSLNAAGETQYF	TGTGCCAGCAGCTTGAACGCGGCGGGAGAGACCCAGTACTTC
TRBV9	15	TRBD2	TRBJ2-7	many	CASSVEGRGGYEQYF	TGTGCCAGCAGCGTAGAGGGAAGGGGAGGGTACGAGCAGTACTTC
TRBV27	12	NA	TRBJ2-7	many	CASGLSAYEQYF	TGTGCCAGCGGCTTAAGCGCCTACGAGCAGTACTTC
TRBV18	15	NA	TRBJ2-4	few	CASSPLGSAKNIQYF	TGTGCCAGCTCACCGTTGGGGTCTGCCAAAAACATTCAGTACTTC
TRBV6-5	14	NA	TRBJ1-2	many	CASSLDGTNYGYTF	TGTGCCAGCAGTTTGGACGGAACTAACTATGGCTACACCTTC
TRBV6-2/TRBV6-3	20	TRBD2	TRBJ2-3	many	CASSPRTSGRAKDGTDTQYF	TGTGCCAGCAGTCCACGGACTAGCGGGAGGGCCAAGGACGGCACAGATACGCAGTATTTT
TRBV6-2/TRBV6-3	12	NA	TRBJ2-1	few	CASRGRGIEQFF	TGTGCCAGCAGAGGACGGGGCATTGAGCAGTTCTTC
TRBV3-1	13	TRBD2	TRBJ2-3	NA	CASSREGQDTQYF	TGTGCTTCGTCGAGGGAGGGCCAAGATACGCAGTATTTT
TRBV20-1	14	TRBD2	TRBJ2-7	many	CSGVLAGSSYEQYF	TGCAGTGGAGTTCTAGCGGGAAGCTCCTACGAGCAGTACTTC
TRBV11-2	14	NA	TRBJ2-7	many	CASSLTAVGREQYF	TGTGCCAGCAGCTTAACAGCAGTTGGGCGCGAGCAGTACTTC
TRBV7-9	15	TRBD2	TRBJ2-5	NA	CASSLPADGRETQYF	TGTGCCAGCAGCTTACCAGCGGACGGGAGGGAGACCCAGTACTTC
TRBV3-1	15	NA	TRBJ2-1	NA	CASSPGPASSNEQFF	TGTGCCAGCAGCCCTGGGCCAGCGTCGAGCAATGAGCAGTTCTTC